The 23 T cell receptor beta chains below were found in one sample sequenced in a study of T cells after yellow fever vaccination. TCRdb fed the 5' RACE reads into MiXCR, producing one record per CDR3 protein. The table has under 300,000 distinct CDR3 sequences, roughly 13% seen once. The source was CD4+ T cells sorted from PBMCs, collected 45 days after the yellow fever booster vaccination. The origin of the receptors is a man aged 25-40 years who received the YFV17D yellow fever vaccine.

The J gene is TRBJ2-5, the V gene TRBV12-3 or TRBV12-4; 8 positions agree with TRBD1. V shed 3 bases and J 7 bases; nucleotides not matched to a gene: 7. This CDR3 comprises 14 residues. The CDR3 region is CASSFSGGRGTQYF. The DNA of the CDR3 is TGTGCCAGCAGTTTCTCAGGGGGCAGGGGGACCCAGTACTTC.

This clonotype was observed at least ten times. The rearrangement joins TRBV18 to TRBJ2-5; D is ambiguous. CDR1 is KGHSH, CDR2 LQKENI, per germline. This CDR3 comprises 11 residues. V was cut by 6 bases and J by 5 bases, with 7 bases left in between. CDR3 in amino acids: CASSPVETQYF. For the CDR3, the DNA is TGTGCCAGCTCCCCGGTGGAGACCCAGTACTTC.

This clonotype was counted only a few times. The V call is TRBV6-1, the J call TRBJ1-4; TRBD1 aligns across 7 bases. Germline trimming cut 6 bases from V and 8 bases from J; bases unmatched to any gene: 9. The CDR3 loop spans 14 amino acids. From germline, CDR1 is MNHNS and CDR2 SASEGT. CDR3 amino acids: CASRTGLRGEKLFF. The DNA of the CDR3 is TGTGCCAGCAGGACCGGCCTCAGGGGGGAAAAACTGTTTTTT.

This clonotype showed up just a few times. CDR3 loop: CASRLDSYQETQYF. DNA for the CDR3: TGTGCCAGCAGGCTAGACAGTTACCAAGAGACCCAGTACTTC. The chain has TRBV7-2 and TRBJ2-5; tentative D call: TRBD1 (5 bases). Germline CDR1 and CDR2: SGHTA and FQGNSA. CDR3 length: 14 amino acids. Trimming cost V 6 bases and J 0 bases, with 11 bases left between them.

This clonotype turned up a few times. The V call is TRBV12-3 or TRBV12-4, the J call TRBJ2-7; TRBD2 matches at 9 bases. This CDR3 region has 16 residues. Unmatched junction bases numbered 4, after V lost 1 base and J lost 0 bases. The CDR3 spells CASSLGRGRGSYEQYF. The CDR3 bases are TGTGCCAGCAGTTTAGGGCGCGGGAGGGGCTCCTACGAGCAGTACTTC.

The chain recombines TRBV6-5 with TRBJ2-4; 13 nucleotides agree with TRBD2. Germline V gene sequence: CDR1 MNHEY, CDR2 SVGAGI. CDR3 size: 17 residues. The junction had 7 bases not matched to a gene; V was cut back by 4 bases and J by 4 bases. The DNA of the CDR3 is TGTGCCAGCAGTTTACTTGGACTAGCGGGAGAGAAAAACATTCAGTACTTC. Its translation is CASSLLGLAGEKNIQYF.

CDR3 loop: CASSLDEQIYEQYF. Written as DNA, the CDR3 is TGCGCCAGCAGCTTGGATGAACAGATCTACGAGCAGTACTTC. J is TRBJ2-7 and V is TRBV5-1, with D unresolved. The CDR3 is 14 amino acids. Germline V gene sequence: CDR1 SGHRS, CDR2 YFSETQ. Trimming shortened V by 0 bases and J by 3 bases, and 10 bases separated the two germline ends.

Details on this clonotype: Mismatch with germline at one junction end may stem from a read error. This rearrangement joins TRBV20-1 to TRBJ1-5; 10 nucleotides line up with TRBD1. This CDR3 comprises 16 residues. Germline CDR1 and CDR2: DFQATT and SNEGSKA (reference sequence). DNA for the CDR3: TGCATTGCTAGAGCCTGGGGGACAGGGGACAATCAGCCCCAGCATTTT. Translation: CIARAWGTGDNQPQHF.

This clonotype was counted between two and nine times. V gene TRBV20-1 combines with J gene TRBJ1-2; 9 bases match TRBD1. CDR3 length: 16 residues. The germline V gene has CDR1 DFQATT and CDR2 SNEGSKA (reference sequence). With V trimmed by 3 bases and J by 1 base, 9 bases remained unmatched. CDR3 loop: CSARVGTGGDNYGYTF. The CDR3 nucleotides are TGCAGTGCTAGGGTGGGAACAGGGGGCGATAACTATGGCTACACCTTC.

About this clonotype itself: Because it lacks the conserved phenylalanine or tryptophan at the end, this CDR3 is likely a read error. CDR3 in DNA: TGTGCCAGCAGCTTTCAAGAGACCCAGTACTTA. This gives the protein CASSFQETQYL. The chain has TRBV7-9 and TRBJ2-5, with D unclear. Trimming cost V 3 bases and J 2 bases, with 1 base left between them. This CDR3 region has 11 residues. Germline values: CDR1 SEHNR, CDR2 FQNEAQ (reference sequence).

This clonotype was observed a few times. The rearrangement joins TRBV7-9 to TRBJ1-2, with no clear D. This CDR3 has 14 amino acids. Germline-derived CDR1 and CDR2 are SEHNR and FQNEAQ (reference sequence). The ends were cut back, 3 bases at V and 8 bases at J, with 16 bases in the middle. The CDR3 coding sequence is TGTGCCAGCAGCTTGCCCCAGGTGGAAGGGGGCTACACCTTC. Protein product: CASSLPQVEGGYTF.

This clonotype has at least ten counts. The chain combines TRBV7-2 with TRBJ2-2, with 7 bases that match TRBD2. Germline V gene data show CDR1 as SGHTA and CDR2 as FQGNSA. The CDR3 covers 16 residues. With V trimmed by 2 bases and J by 8 bases, 11 bases remained unmatched. In DNA form, the CDR3 reads TGTGCCAGCAGCTTAAGCGGGACCACCCTTCCGGGGGAGCTGTTTTTT. This gives the protein CASSLSGTTLPGELFF.

The rearrangement uses TRBV5-1 and TRBJ2-1; tentatively, D is TRBD1 (6 bases). V lost 3 bases, J lost 8 bases, and 15 bases lay in between. This CDR3 has 14 residues. Per the germline V gene, CDR1 is SGHRS and CDR2 is YFSETQ. Here the CDR3 reads CASSSGQPSDEQFF. The CDR3 DNA is TGCGCCAGCAGCTCGGGACAACCGAGCGATGAGCAGTTCTTC.

This clonotype has only a few counts. The V gene is TRBV20-1, the J gene TRBJ2-7; D is possibly TRBD1 or TRBD2 (6 bases each). Germline V gene lookup returns CDR1 DFQATT and CDR2 SNEGSKA (reference sequence). Trimming stripped 2 bases from V and 6 bases from J, with 17 bases between. The CDR3 totals 14 residues. The CDR3 sequence: CSARWGDMAAEQYF. CDR3 nucleotide sequence: TGCAGTGCTAGATGGGGGGACATGGCCGCCGAGCAGTACTTC.

The chain joins TRBV29-1 to TRBJ2-1; 13 bases map to TRBD2. V shed 6 bases and J 15 bases; nucleotides not matched to a gene: 8. This CDR3 region has 12 residues. Germline V gives CDR1 SQVTM, CDR2 ANQGSEA. The CDR3 sequence is CSVGTSGIHPFF. The DNA of the CDR3 is TGCAGCGTGGGGACTAGCGGGATTCACCCGTTCTTC.

This clonotype was seen more than once but under ten times. CDR3 sequence (DNA): TGTGCCAGCGGGCCAGGGCCATCGGAATACAATGAGCAGTTCTTC. This gives the protein CASGPGPSEYNEQFF. The genes are TRBV7-2 and TRBJ2-1, with D maybe TRBD1 (5 bases). This CDR3 is built from 15 residues. Germline V gene lookup returns CDR1 SGHTA and CDR2 FQGNSA. The germline V and J ends were trimmed by 8 bases and 4 bases, with 18 bases remaining between them.

In this sample, this clonotype turned up a few times. The J gene is TRBJ2-1, the V gene TRBV6-2 or TRBV6-3; D gene ambiguous. V dropped 5 bases and J dropped 5 bases, with 10 bases sitting between them. CDR3 length equals 13 residues. Germline V gene sequence: CDR1 MNHEY, CDR2 SVGEGT. CDR3 sequence: CASSRTGHNEQFF. DNA for the CDR3: TGTGCCAGCAGTCGGACGGGCCACAATGAGCAGTTCTTC.

This clonotype showed up just a few times. The chain uses TRBV20-1 and TRBJ2-2; weak D call: TRBD1 (6 bases). The CDR3 has 13 residues. Germline assignment: CDR1 DFQATT and CDR2 SNEGSKA (reference sequence). The V gene lost 2 bases and the J gene lost 6 bases, with 10 bases spanning the gap. CDR3 in DNA: TGCAGTGCTAGACAGGGGTCGGCCGGGGAGCTGTTTTTT. Translating it yields CSARQGSAGELFF.

The chain uses TRBV5-1 and TRBJ2-1, with TRBD1 as a possible D gene (6 bases). Germline V gives CDR1 SGHRS, CDR2 YFSETQ. Trimming shortened V by 0 bases and J by 1 base, and 8 bases separated the two germline ends. The length of the CDR3 is 15 residues. Here the CDR3 reads CASSLVQGSYNEQFF. The CDR3 bases are TGCGCCAGCAGCTTGGTTCAGGGGTCCTACAATGAGCAGTTCTTC.

The chain couples TRBV20-1 to TRBJ2-7; TRBD1 or TRBD2 may be the D gene (5 bases each). With 3 bases removed from V and 2 bases from J, the gap between germline ends came to 14 bases. CDR1 is DFQATT and CDR2 is SNEGSKA in the germline V gene (reference sequence). The CDR3 runs 14 residues. The CDR3 is CSARGVGSTYEQYF. The CDR3 coding sequence is TGCAGTGCTAGGGGGGTGGGATCGACCTACGAGCAGTACTTC.

The rearrangement links TRBV2 to TRBJ2-2, with unresolved D. Germline values: CDR1 SNHLY, CDR2 FYNNEI. The CDR3 is made up of 15 amino acids. Between the trimmed V and J ends, which lost 7 bases and 2 bases, there was a span of 14 bases. CDR3 residues: CASNRGVGNTGELFF. CDR3 DNA: TGTGCCAGCAACCGTGGGGTTGGCAACACCGGGGAGCTGTTTTTT.

In its sample, this clonotype was seen a few times. The chain links TRBV6-1 to TRBJ1-2; D is unresolved. Germline V gene sequence: CDR1 MNHNS, CDR2 SASEGT. This CDR3 region has 13 residues. The ends were cut back, 7 bases at V and 7 bases at J, with 16 bases in the middle. The CDR3 here is CASIGRVPSGYTF. In DNA, the CDR3 is TGTGCCAGCATTGGGCGGGTTCCTAGTGGCTACACCTTC.

This chain uses TRBV10-3 with TRBJ1-5; D is unclear. The CDR3 spans 17 residues. V dropped 4 bases and J dropped 4 bases, with 20 bases sitting between them. The germline V gene has CDR1 ENHRY and CDR2 SYGVKD. The CDR3 sequence is CAISAERVRIWNQPQHF. CDR3 DNA sequence: TGTGCCATCAGTGCGGAGAGAGTGAGGATTTGGAATCAGCCCCAGCATTTT.